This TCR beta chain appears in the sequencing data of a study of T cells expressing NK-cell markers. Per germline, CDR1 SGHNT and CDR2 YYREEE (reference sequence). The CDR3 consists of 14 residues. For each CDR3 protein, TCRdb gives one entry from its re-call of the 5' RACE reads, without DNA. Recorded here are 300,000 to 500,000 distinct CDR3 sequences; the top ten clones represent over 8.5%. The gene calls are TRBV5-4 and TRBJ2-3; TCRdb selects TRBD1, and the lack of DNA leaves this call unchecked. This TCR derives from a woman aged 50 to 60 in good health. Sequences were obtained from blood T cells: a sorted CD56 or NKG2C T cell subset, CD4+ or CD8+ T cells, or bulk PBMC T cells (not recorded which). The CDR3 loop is CASSSDRVSDTQYF.